Listed below are T cell receptor beta chains from one sample, sequenced in a study of blood T cell repertoires in COVID-19. TCRdb's copy holds only in-frame clones and misses some; the assay was immunoSEQ multiplex PCR. The sample includes approximately 500,000 clones, approximately 88% of them seen just once. What was sequenced was peripheral blood. Every receptor here comes from a woman in her forties or fifties with COVID-19, enrolled during active disease. Each CDR3 is given with its conserved first and last residue. D genes are given only for firm matches. Part of the rows lack a size; the others show once, few, many or a class for expanded clones.

abundance	len	j_gene	v_gene	d_gene	CDR3nt	CDR3aa
NA	18	TRBJ1-2	TRBV28	TRBD1	TGTGCCAGCAGTTCTCAGGGCCCCAGGCGGGACAGCGGCTATGGCTACACCTTC	CASSSQGPRRDSGYGYTF
NA	13	TRBJ1-2	TRBV3-1/TRBV3-2	NA	TGTGCCAGCAGCCAAAACGACAGGTATGGCTACACCTTC	CASSQNDRYGYTF
NA	16	TRBJ1-3	TRBV5-1	NA	TGCGCCAGCAGCTTGGCGGGGACTTCTTATGGAAACACCATATATTTT	CASSLAGTSYGNTIYF
once	12	TRBJ1-2	TRBV5-1	TRBD1	TGCGCCAGCAGCTTGGTGACAGGGGACTACACCTTC	CASSLVTGDYTF
NA	14	TRBJ1-1	TRBV5-1	NA	TGCGCCAGCAGCTTGGGGGGACACGACACTGAAGCTTTCTTT	CASSLGGHDTEAFF
NA	13	TRBJ1-2	TRBV6-5	NA	TGTGCCAGCACGAGTCAGGCTACAGGGGGCTACACCTTC	CASTSQATGGYTF
NA	14	TRBJ2-5	TRBV4-1	NA	TGCGCCAGCAGCCCGCGGGACTCCCCGGTGGGCCAGTACTTC	CASSPRDSPVGQYF
NA	14	TRBJ2-2	TRBV11-3	NA	TGTGCCAGTCAGTTGGCACCTTCCACCGGGGAGCTGTTTTTT	CASQLAPSTGELFF
few	13	TRBJ1-6	TRBV6-5	NA	TGTGCCAGCTGGAGAGGTCTGGAATCACCCCTCCACTTT	CASWRGLESPLHF
few	13	TRBJ2-5	TRBV14	NA	TGTGCCAGCAGCCCGACAGTACAAGAGACCCAGTACTTC	CASSPTVQETQYF
NA	14	TRBJ2-3	TRBV5-6	TRBD1	TGTGCCAGCAGCCAAGACAGGGGCACAGATACGCAGTATTTT	CASSQDRGTDTQYF
NA	11	TRBJ2-2	TRBV9	NA	TGTGCCAGCAGTACTCCCGGGGAGCTGTTTTTT	CASSTPGELFF
NA	14	TRBJ1-2	TRBV30	NA	TGTGCCTGGAGCTCCCATGGGGGGGACTATGGCTACACCTTC	CAWSSHGGDYGYTF
NA	18	TRBJ2-3	TRBV5-1	TRBD1	TGCGCCAGCAGCTTATACTCCGGGACAGGGGGCTCCACAGATACGCAGTATTTT	CASSLYSGTGGSTDTQYF
NA	16	TRBJ2-1	TRBV7-3	TRBD2	TGTGCCAGCAGCTCACAGGTGGTAGCGGGGCGTAATGAGCAGTTCTTC	CASSSQVVAGRNEQFF
NA	15	TRBJ2-1	TRBV18	TRBD2	TGTGCCAGCTCGCTCAGCGGGGGGGCCGACAATGAGCAGTTCTTC	CASSLSGGADNEQFF
NA	14	TRBJ1-1	TRBV18	NA	TGTGCCAGCTCACCAGGAGAAATGAACACTGAAGCTTTCTTT	CASSPGEMNTEAFF
NA	16	TRBJ2-1	TRBV27	TRBD2	TGTGCCAGCAGTTTATACGGCGGGGGGGCCGCCTATGAGCAGTTCTTC	CASSLYGGGAAYEQFF
NA	13	TRBJ1-1	TRBV14	NA	TGTGCCAGCAGCCGAACTGGGAACACTGAAGCTTTCTTT	CASSRTGNTEAFF
NA	13	TRBJ2-5	TRBV10-3	NA	TGTGCCACGACCAGGGCGGACCAAGAGACCCAGTACTTC	CATTRADQETQYF
NA	13	TRBJ1-1	TRBV10-1	NA	TGCGCCAGCAGTTTTTCAGGTAACACTGAAGCTTTCTTT	CASSFSGNTEAFF
NA	16	TRBJ2-1	TRBV9	TRBD2	TGTGCCAGCAGCGTAGGGGGACTAGCGGGGCACAATGAGCAGTTCTTC	CASSVGGLAGHNEQFF
NA	14	TRBJ1-2	TRBV3-1/TRBV3-2	NA	TGTGCCAGCAGCCAAGAGGGCAGGGGATTGGGCTACACCTTC	CASSQEGRGLGYTF
NA	15	TRBJ1-3	TRBV3-1/TRBV3-2	TRBD1	TGTGCCAGCAGCCACGACAGGGGAGGTGGAAACACCATATATTTT	CASSHDRGGGNTIYF
NA	15	TRBJ1-2	TRBV7-6	TRBD1	TGTGCCAGCAGCTTAACCGGGACAGGGAACTATGGCTACACCTTC	CASSLTGTGNYGYTF
NA	16	TRBJ2-7	TRBV27	TRBD1	TGTGCCAGCAGTGACCCCCCCGGGACAGGGTACTACGAGCAGTACTTC	CASSDPPGTGYYEQYF
NA	15	TRBJ1-2	TRBV13	TRBD1	TGTGCCAGCAGCTTAGGGGAACTCCGGGACAGGCTGTTTACCTTC	CASSLGELRDRLFTF
NA	15	TRBJ1-1	TRBV19	NA	TGTGCCAGTAGTATAGAAAGGGGAAGAAACACTGAAGCTTTCTTT	CASSIERGRNTEAFF
few	18	TRBJ2-2	TRBV7-9	NA	TGTGCCAGCAGCCCACCCCCAGGCGCTGGATTGAACACCGGGGAGCTGTTTTTT	CASSPPPGAGLNTGELFF
NA	14	TRBJ1-6	TRBV19	TRBD1	TGTGCCAGCTCCACCGGGACAGAGAATTCACCCCTCCACTTT	CASSTGTENSPLHF
NA	15	TRBJ1-1	TRBV4-1	TRBD1	TGCGCCAGCAGCTTCAGACAGGGTCCGGGGAATGAAGCTTTCTTT	CASSFRQGPGNEAFF
NA	12	TRBJ1-2	TRBV29-1	TRBD1	TGCAGCGTCGGACAGGGCAACTATGGCTACACCTTC	CSVGQGNYGYTF
NA	16	TRBJ1-6	TRBV5-1	TRBD1	TGCGCCAGCAGCCCCGGACAGGGGATAGGGAATTCACCCCTCCACTTT	CASSPGQGIGNSPLHF
NA	13	TRBJ2-2	TRBV25-1	TRBD2	TGTGCCAGCTTGCTAGCGGACACCGGGGAGCTGTTTTTT	CASLLADTGELFF
NA	16	TRBJ1-2	TRBV11-2	TRBD1	TGTGCCAGCAGCCTTAGAACAGGGGATTCTAACTATGGCTACACCTTC	CASSLRTGDSNYGYTF
once	13	TRBJ1-2	TRBV9	TRBD1	TGTGCCAGCAGCGAAGGGACAGGGGTCGGCTACACCTTC	CASSEGTGVGYTF
once	13	TRBJ1-5	TRBV13	NA	TGTGCCAGCAGCTTAGGTGGAGGGCAGCCCCAGCATTTT	CASSLGGGQPQHF
once	18	TRBJ2-1	TRBV3-1/TRBV3-2	TRBD2	TGTGCCAGCAGCCAAGTCTCCCTTAGCGGGGGGGCTTACAATGAGCAGTTCTTC	CASSQVSLSGGAYNEQFF
NA	15	TRBJ1-3	TRBV7-9	NA	TGTGCCAGCAGCCCCAGCCTGCTCGGAGGGAACACCATATATTTT	CASSPSLLGGNTIYF
NA	15	TRBJ1-1	TRBV10-3	NA	TGTGCCGCCAGTGAGGAGGCCAGGGATAACACTGAAGCTTTCTTT	CAASEEARDNTEAFF
NA	14	TRBJ1-2	TRBV11-2	NA	TGTGCCAGCAGCTTAGGCGGAGTTAACTATGGCTACACCTTC	CASSLGGVNYGYTF
once	15	TRBJ1-2	TRBV25-1	NA	TGTGCCAGCAGTGAACTTATCAGGGGCCACTATGGCTACACCTTC	CASSELIRGHYGYTF
NA	16	TRBJ1-4	TRBV7-2	NA	TGTGCCAGCAGCTTCGGACAGACTTCAACTAATGAAAAACTGTTTTTT	CASSFGQTSTNEKLFF
NA	15	TRBJ1-2	TRBV6-5	NA	TGTGCCAGCAGTTTCTTTCGACAGGCTCAGGATGGCTACACCTTC	CASSFFRQAQDGYTF
once	12	TRBJ1-2	TRBV7-2	NA	TGTGCCAGCAGCTTAAATCGGGAAGGCTACACCTTC	CASSLNREGYTF
once	18	TRBJ1-3	TRBV7-9	NA	TGTGCCAGCAGCTCCGGACAGAACCTCGCCTTCTCTGGAAACACCATATATTTT	CASSSGQNLAFSGNTIYF
NA	16	TRBJ2-1	TRBV7-2	TRBD2	TGTGCCAGCAGCTTAAGAGGCGGGGGGCCTTACAATGAGCAGTTCTTC	CASSLRGGGPYNEQFF